The clone carrying this T cell receptor beta chain was counted at least ten times. The antigen is undetermined. Synthesis of TCR cDNA relied on 5'RACE template switching, which attached a universal primer site and UMIs. TCRdb ran MiXCR on the 5' RACE reads and lists one entry per CDR3 protein. The profile shows 60,000 to 85,000 distinct CDR3 sequences, approximately 7% of them singletons. The ends were cut back, 1 base at V and 8 bases at J, with 12 bases in the middle. Germline V gives CDR1 SEHNR, CDR2 FQNEAQ (reference sequence). The CDR3 runs to 14 residues. The data were obtained in a study of T cells after yellow fever vaccination. Study observations and caveats: Bulk-population clonotypes that are abundant could appear as contaminants in FACS-sorted repertoires. Primary-vaccination clones mostly resurfaced post-booster (under 98% CD4, 85% to 90% CD8).

The sequenced sample was CD8+ T cells sorted from PBMCs, obtained roughly 47 days after the first yellow fever vaccination. This receptor was obtained from a man aged 18-30 years who received the YFV17D yellow fever vaccine. The chain uses TRBV7-9 and TRBJ2-1; TRBD2 is a possible D gene (6 bases). CDR3 sequence reads: CASSLVGQRDEQFF. For the CDR3, the DNA is TGTGCCAGCAGCTTAGTTGGGCAGCGGGATGAGCAGTTCTTC.